This TCR beta chain was recovered during a study of siplizumab effects on memory and regulatory T cells. Study outcomes and limitations: A significant reduction in alloreactive sequences traceable to unstimulated CD4+ memory cells was produced by siplizumab.

TCRdb's copy holds only in-frame clones and misses some; the assay was immunoSEQ multiplex PCR. Of some 120,000 clones in the sample, about 94% were seen once. This CDR3 spans 14 amino acids. Per germline, CDR1 SGHRS and CDR2 YFSETQ. Trimming removed 5 bases at V and 2 bases at J, with 12 bases between. This clone was observed once. The antigen is unknown. The chain uses TRBV5-1 and TRBJ2-3; D gene uncertain. This receptor was identified in a human donor in good health. The sample consisted of non-Treg CD4+ T cells sorted from blood. CDR3 DNA: TGCGCCAGCAGACCTGGGTTCATCACAGATACGCAGTATTTT. Its protein is CASRPGFITDTQYF.